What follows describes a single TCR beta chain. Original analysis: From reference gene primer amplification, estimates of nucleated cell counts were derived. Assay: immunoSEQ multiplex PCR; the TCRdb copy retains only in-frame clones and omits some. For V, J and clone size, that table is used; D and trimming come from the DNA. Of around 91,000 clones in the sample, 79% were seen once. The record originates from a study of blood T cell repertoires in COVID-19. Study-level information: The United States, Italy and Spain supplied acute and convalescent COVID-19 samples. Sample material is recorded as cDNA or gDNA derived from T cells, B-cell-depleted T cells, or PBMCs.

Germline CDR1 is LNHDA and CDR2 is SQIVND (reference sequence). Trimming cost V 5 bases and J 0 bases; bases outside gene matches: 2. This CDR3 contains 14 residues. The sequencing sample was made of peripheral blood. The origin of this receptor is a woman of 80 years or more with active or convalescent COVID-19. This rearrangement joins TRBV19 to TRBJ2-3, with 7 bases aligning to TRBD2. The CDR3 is CASSVSGSTDTQYF. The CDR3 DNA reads TGTGCCAGTAGTGTTAGCGGGAGCACAGATACGCAGTATTTT.